The clone carrying this TCR beta chain was observed a few times. The data were taken from a study of regulatory T cells in long-lasting Graves disease. Germline-derived CDR1 and CDR2 are LNHDA and SQIVND (reference sequence). V was shortened by 3 bases and J by 0 bases, with 12 bases between the two germline ends. The CDR3 spans 15 residues. The TCR beta library used iRepertoire HTBI primers with Arm-PCR amplification of CDR3. MiXCR, applied by TCRdb to the multiplex PCR reads, yields one record per CDR3 protein. The table lists approximately 540,000 distinct CDR3 sequences, 9.5% to 15% of them singletons. The time point was: newly diagnosed GD, antithyroid drugs for less than 3 months. RNA isolated from PBMCs was used to make the TCR library. These sequences were also reported in another study, on T cells in Graves' hyperthyroidism and ophthalmopathy.

This sequence originates from a woman aged 25 to 39 with Graves disease. The material sequenced was peripheral blood mononuclear cells (PBMCs), taken at new diagnosis, from a patient treated with antithyroid drugs. The chain couples TRBV19 to TRBJ2-7; D is ambiguous. The CDR3 reads CASSIGVRSSYEQYF. CDR3 DNA sequence: TGTGCCAGTAGTATCGGTGTCAGGAGCTCCTACGAGCAGTACTTC.